This T cell receptor (beta chain) is from a study of regulatory T cells in long-lasting Graves disease. This clonotype was seen many times. The CDR3 loop spans 16 amino acids. The V gene lost 1 base and the J gene lost 6 bases, with 19 bases spanning the gap. The germline V gene has CDR1 MGHRA and CDR2 YSYEKL. In building TCR beta libraries, iRepertoire HTBI primers were used together with Arm-PCR of CDR3 regions. One entry per CDR3 protein results from TCRdb running MiXCR on the multiplex PCR reads. This sample has more than 400,000 distinct CDR3 sequences, with 15% to 20% found just once. Time point: newly diagnosed GD, antithyroid drugs for less than 3 months. RNA extracted from PBMCs served as the sequencing template. These data also formed part of another study, on T cells in Graves' hyperthyroidism and ophthalmopathy.

The source of this sequence is a man between 35 and 55 years old with Graves disease. The sequenced sample was peripheral blood mononuclear cells (PBMCs), obtained at new diagnosis, from a patient treated with antithyroid drugs. The chain carries TRBV4-1 and TRBJ2-7; either TRBD1 or TRBD2 may fit D (5 bases each). The CDR3 sequence is CASSQVGTLGSSEQYF. The CDR3, as DNA: TGCGCCAGCAGCCAAGTAGGGACCCTAGGGAGCTCCGAGCAGTACTTC.